The next 21 T cell receptor beta chains were all read from a single sample in a study of T cell responses to AZD1222 COVID-19 vaccine. Sequencing was performed with immunoSEQ multiplex PCR; in TCRdb, only in-frame clones are kept and a portion is missing. The sample gives some 150,000 clones, roughly 92% of which show up once; about 5% is in the top ten. The sample consisted of peripheral blood, taken on day 0 of AZD1222 vaccination. Receptor source: an adult in good health.

V gene TRBV28 combines with J gene TRBJ1-5; D is ambiguous. V gave up 2 bases and J gave up 2 bases, with 10 bases separating them. CDR1 MDHEN and CDR2 SYDVKM come from the germline V gene. The CDR3 runs to 15 residues. The CDR3 DNA follows: TGTGCCAGCAGTTTAGGGCGGAGAGGCAATCAGCCCCAGCATTTT. Protein: CASSLGRRGNQPQHF.

V usage is TRBV4-2 and J usage is TRBJ1-1, with D hard to call. Germline V gene lookup returns CDR1 LGHNA and CDR2 YNFKEQ. This CDR3 is 13 amino acids long. V gave up 7 bases and J gave up 0 bases, with 9 bases separating them. The CDR3 DNA sequence: TGTGCCAGCACTAGACGTTTGAACACTGAAGCTTTCTTT. Translated, it gives CASTRRLNTEAFF.

The rearrangement uses TRBV5-1 and TRBJ2-2; 11 bases fit TRBD1. The V segment lost 4 bases and the J segment 0 bases; nucleotides outside the gene matches: 2. The CDR3 consists of 16 residues. Looked up from germline, CDR1 is SGHRS and CDR2 is YFSETQ. The CDR3 sequence is CASSGQGAANTGELFF. Written as DNA, the CDR3 is TGCGCCAGCAGCGGACAGGGGGCCGCGAACACCGGGGAGCTGTTTTTT. Filled out from reference TRBV5-1 and TRBJ2-2, the complete variable domain reads KAGVTQTPRYLIKTRGQQVTLSCSPISGHRSVSWYQQTPGQGLQFLFEYFSETQRNKGNFPGRFSGRQFSNSRSEMNVSTLELGDSALYLCASSGQGAANTGELFFGEGSRLTVL.

The chain employs TRBV20-1 and TRBJ2-7, with 9 bases that match TRBD2. There are 11 residues in the CDR3. CDR1 is DFQATT and CDR2 is SNEGSKA in the germline V gene (reference sequence). The V segment lost 5 bases and the J segment 6 bases; nucleotides outside the gene matches: 2. CDR3 coding DNA: TGCAGTGCTGGACTAGCGCCCGAGCAGTACTTC. This encodes CSAGLAPEQYF.

This chain connects TRBV7-2 to TRBJ2-4, with D unclear. Germline V gene data show CDR1 as SGHTA and CDR2 as FQGNSA. This CDR3 is built from 13 residues. The V gene lost 2 bases and the J gene lost 8 bases, with 10 bases spanning the gap. CDR3 coding DNA: TGTGCCAGCAGCTTAAATTACATGGACATTCAGTACTTC. It specifies CASSLNYMDIQYF.

The chain uses TRBV2 and TRBJ1-3; D possibly corresponds to TRBD1 (6 bases). The CDR3 consists of 15 residues. V shed 5 bases and J shed 2 bases, with 13 bases lying between them. Germline CDR1 and CDR2: SNHLY and FYNNEI. CDR3 loop: CASSRQGITGNTIYF. CDR3 nucleotide sequence: TGTGCCAGCAGTCGTCAGGGGATTACTGGAAACACCATATATTTT. The full variable domain, its missing parts supplied by reference TRBV2 and TRBJ1-3, is EPEVTQTPSHQVTQMGQEVILRCVPISNHLYFYWYRQILGQKVEFLVSFYNNEISEKSEIFDDQFSVERPDGSNFTLKIRSTKLEDSAMYFCASSRQGITGNTIYFGEGSWLTVV.

The rearrangement links TRBV11-2 to TRBJ1-1; TRBD1 matches 7 bases. The CDR3 has 14 residues. The germline gives CDR1 SGHAT, CDR2 FQNNGV. V shed 6 bases and J 1 base; nucleotides not matched to a gene: 5. CDR3 nucleotide sequence: TGTGCCAGCAGTCAGGACAGGTGGAACACTGAAGCTTTCTTT. Residues: CASSQDRWNTEAFF.

J is TRBJ1-5 and V is TRBV21-1; TRBD1 is taken as the D call from the table, unchecked against the DNA. TRBV21-1 is a listed pseudogene. The CDR3 extends over 18 amino acids. The CDR3 DNA reads TGTGCCAGCAGCAAAGCCTACGTTAGGGGGCGAGGCAATCAGCCCCAGCATTTT. This codes for CASSKAYVRGRGNQPQHF.

The chain uses TRBV28 and TRBJ2-3; D perhaps matches TRBD2 (6 bases). Trimming took off 6 bases at V and 0 bases at J, with 16 bases between the two ends. Germline values: CDR1 MDHEN, CDR2 SYDVKM. The CDR3 is 16 amino acids. CDR3 sequence (DNA): TGTGCCAGCAGCCCCCGGACTATTACTAGCACAGATACGCAGTATTTT. Amino acid sequence: CASSPRTITSTDTQYF.

Remarks on this clone: The sample holds other DNA sequences that translate to the same CDR3. The chain couples TRBV11-2 to TRBJ1-3; the D is unclear. The CDR3 has 12 residues. Between the trimmed V and J ends, which lost 1 base and 4 bases, there was a span of 2 bases. The germline CDR1 and CDR2 sequences are SGHAT and FQNNGV. The chain's CDR3 is CASSLAGNTIYF. The CDR3 DNA sequence: TGTGCCAGCAGCTTAGCCGGAAACACCATATATTTT.

In its sample, this clone was seen once. This chain links TRBV2 with TRBJ2-7, with D uncertain. The CDR3 has 11 amino acids. Trimming shortened V by 4 bases and J by 2 bases, and 3 bases separated the two germline ends. The V gene's germline CDR1 is SNHLY and CDR2 FYNNEI. The CDR3 is CASSVAYEQYF. The CDR3 DNA reads TGTGCCAGCAGTGTCGCCTACGAGCAGTACTTC. Together with reference TRBV2 and TRBJ2-7, the CDR3 gives the full variable domain: EPEVTQTPSHQVTQMGQEVILRCVPISNHLYFYWYRQILGQKVEFLVSFYNNEISEKSEIFDDQFSVERPDGSNFTLKIRSTKLEDSAMYFCASSVAYEQYFGPGTRLTVT.

The chain joins TRBV6-5 to TRBJ1-1, with TRBD1 as a possible D gene (6 bases). The CDR3 spans 12 residues. Per germline, CDR1 MNHEY and CDR2 SVGAGI. V lost 5 bases and J lost 5, with 9 bases in between. The CDR3 loop is CASSNRDTEAFF. In DNA, the CDR3 is TGTGCCAGCAGTAACAGGGATACTGAAGCTTTCTTT.

The chain uses TRBV7-8 and TRBJ1-1; a possible D gene is TRBD1 (6 bases). The CDR3 consists of 15 residues. Germline-derived CDR1 and CDR2 are SGHVS and FQNEAQ. V lost 2 bases and J 1 base, leaving 11 bases between the germline ends. In nucleotides, the CDR3 is TGTGCCAGCAGCTTATTCGGGGGCTCGAACACTGAAGCTTTCTTT. Amino acid sequence: CASSLFGGSNTEAFF.

This clone has a single count. V usage is TRBV29-1 and J usage is TRBJ1-1, with D hard to call. The CDR3 covers 12 residues. Germline lookup yields CDR1 SQVTM and CDR2 ANQGSEA. V lost 4 bases and J 0 bases, leaving 6 bases between the germline ends. CDR3 in amino acids: CSVATMNTEAFF. CDR3 sequence (DNA): TGCAGCGTTGCCACCATGAACACTGAAGCTTTCTTT.

The CDR3 coding sequence is TGTGCCAGCAGCCAAGAAAGGGGATCAGGGTACAATGAGCAGTTCTTC. Its protein is CASSQERGSGYNEQFF. J is TRBJ2-1 and V is TRBV3-1 (or the pseudogene TRBV3-2); D is perhaps TRBD1 (5 bases). V was clipped by 0 bases and J by 4 bases, with 13 bases between them. The CDR3 extends over 16 amino acids. Germline V gives CDR1 LGHDT, CDR2 YNNKEL (reference sequence).

The chain employs TRBV7-6 and TRBJ2-1; D might be TRBD2 (5 bases). The CDR3 contains 15 residues. Per germline, CDR1 SGHVS and CDR2 FNYEAQ. V lost 5 bases, J lost 7 bases, and 18 bases lay in between. Written as DNA, the CDR3 is TGTGCCAGCAGCAGCGGCGGAGGTAACTGGAATGAGCAGTTCTTC. Amino acids: CASSSGGGNWNEQFF.

This clone occurred a few times. The V call is TRBV28, the J call TRBJ1-5; D may be TRBD1 (5 bases). The CDR3 extends over 15 amino acids. The germline V gene encodes CDR1 MDHEN and CDR2 SYDVKM. V dropped 6 bases and J dropped 9 bases, with 21 bases sitting between them. CDR3 sequence reads: CASRHPSAGNLPQHF. The CDR3 DNA reads as TGTGCCAGCAGACACCCCTCGGCAGGGAACCTGCCCCAGCATTTT.

The chain combines TRBV5-1 with TRBJ2-2, with D maybe TRBD2 (6 bases). Trimming took off 1 base at V and 4 bases at J, with 11 bases between the two ends. CDR1 is SGHRS, CDR2 YFSETQ, per germline. There are 15 residues in the CDR3. CDR3 coding DNA: TGCGCCAGCAGCTTGTTGAGGAGGGGCACCGGGGAGCTGTTTTTT. Translated, it gives CASSLLRRGTGELFF. The whole variable domain, remainder taken from reference TRBV5-1 and TRBJ2-2, is KAGVTQTPRYLIKTRGQQVTLSCSPISGHRSVSWYQQTPGQGLQFLFEYFSETQRNKGNFPGRFSGRQFSNSRSEMNVSTLELGDSALYLCASSLLRRGTGELFFGEGSRLTVL.

The chain uses TRBV5-1 and TRBJ1-1, with 8 bases fitting TRBD1. CDR3 length: 13 residues. Germline V lookup: CDR1 SGHRS, CDR2 YFSETQ. Trimming took 3 bases from V and 10 from J; bases not matched to a gene: 8. CDR3 coding DNA: TGCGCCAGCAGCTATGGGACAGGCAGGGCAGCTTTCTTT. It translates to CASSYGTGRAAFF.

J is TRBJ1-2 and V is TRBV6-5; D remains unclear. CDR1 is MNHEY, CDR2 SVGAGI, per germline. Trimming left V 4 bases short and J 4 bases short, with 7 bases between. The CDR3 covers 12 residues. The CDR3 spells CASSWNSYGYTF. The CDR3 DNA follows: TGTGCCAGCAGTTGGAACAGCTATGGCTACACCTTC.

The genes are TRBV27 and TRBJ1-2; D is possibly TRBD1 (6 bases). V was shortened by 5 bases and J by 5 bases, with 18 bases between the two germline ends. The CDR3 sequence is 15 residues long. Per germline, CDR1 MNHEY and CDR2 SMNVEV (reference sequence). The CDR3: CASSPNRVTFYGYTF. The CDR3 nucleotides are TGTGCCAGCAGTCCAAACAGGGTAACCTTTTATGGCTACACCTTC.